Listed below are T cell receptor beta chains from one sample, sequenced in a study of cytomegalovirus exposure and HLA in healthy donors. TCRdb's copy holds only in-frame clones and misses some; the assay was immunoSEQ multiplex PCR. The sample holds roughly 200,000 clones, 70% to 75% seen once. Sequenced input: PBMCs. These receptors were obtained from a male donor in good health and CMV-seronegative. The CDR3 runs from the conserved cysteine through the conserved F or W. Fields, in order: J gene, V gene, clone size, CDR3 protein. Clone size is shown for a subset of rows, as once, few, many or a class of expanded clone.

J: TRBJ1-2; V: TRBV27; size: NA; CDR3: CASRGTGANYGYTF
J: TRBJ2-7; V: TRBV19; size: NA; CDR3: CASSRSGETGTYEQYF
J: TRBJ2-1; V: TRBV9; size: few; CDR3: CASSVDGRRVIEQFF
J: TRBJ1-2; V: TRBV28; size: NA; CDR3: CASSIINRVRYGYTF
J: TRBJ2-2; V: TRBV30; size: NA; CDR3: CAWSPNGQGTGELFF
J: TRBJ1-4; V: TRBV27; size: NA; CDR3: CASSLRGEKLFF
J: TRBJ2-1; V: TRBV27; size: NA; CDR3: CASSPPGTDYNEQFF
J: TRBJ1-2; V: TRBV28; size: NA; CDR3: CATSTPALNGYTF
J: TRBJ2-7; V: TRBV27; size: NA; CDR3: CASSFSPSGMNEQYF
J: TRBJ2-5; V: TRBV30; size: NA; CDR3: CAWSPRETQYF
J: TRBJ1-5; V: TRBV18; size: NA; CDR3: CASHLSGQGENQPQHF
J: TRBJ2-7; V: TRBV21-1; size: NA; CDR3: CASSGRAGASAHEQYF
J: TRBJ1-5; V: TRBV27; size: NA; CDR3: CASSLSTGQPQHF
J: TRBJ2-1; V: TRBV11-2; size: few; CDR3: CASSLFGGSSYNEQFF
J: TRBJ1-3; V: TRBV5-6; size: NA; CDR3: CASSLRQGDGNTIYF
J: TRBJ2-4; V: TRBV28; size: once; CDR3: CASRLSGAKNIQYF
J: TRBJ2-1; V: TRBV18; size: NA; CDR3: CASSTSGGANEQFF
J: TRBJ2-3; V: TRBV11-2; size: NA; CDR3: CASGQRGGADTQYF
J: TRBJ2-3; V: TRBV27; size: NA; CDR3: CASGLAGEPSPDTQYF
J: TRBJ2-7; V: TRBV28; size: NA; CDR3: CASLGTGINEQYF
J: TRBJ1-2; V: TRBV7-3; size: NA; CDR3: CASSTGQLENGYTF
J: TRBJ2-1; V: TRBV7-2; size: NA; CDR3: CASSAVAGGGYEQFF
J: TRBJ1-3; V: TRBV29-1; size: NA; CDR3: CSVEGPGTPTDTIYF
J: TRBJ1-2; V: TRBV28; size: NA; CDR3: CASSLGVSSYGYTF
J: TRBJ1-5; V: TRBV7-2; size: NA; CDR3: CASSYRGNQPQHF
J: TRBJ2-2; V: TRBV28; size: NA; CDR3: CASSLWGLDRGPGELFF
J: TRBJ2-3; V: TRBV30; size: NA; CDR3: CAWSGGTASTDTQYF
J: TRBJ1-6; V: TRBV10-3; size: NA; CDR3: CAIKGGRMYSPLHF
J: TRBJ1-1; V: TRBV11-2; size: NA; CDR3: CASSLAGTGRYEAFF
J: TRBJ2-7; V: TRBV28; size: few; CDR3: CASSLYGRGYEQYF
J: TRBJ1-2; V: TRBV30; size: NA; CDR3: CAWQENYGYTF
J: TRBJ1-1; V: TRBV25-1; size: NA; CDR3: CASSDHGQGSTEAFF
J: TRBJ1-2; V: TRBV6-6; size: few; CDR3: CASSSAGSYGYTF
J: TRBJ2-1; V: TRBV7-3; size: NA; CDR3: CASSLIGGTSYNEQFF
J: TRBJ2-7; V: TRBV28; size: once; CDR3: CATTRSRDEQYF
J: TRBJ2-1; V: TRBV5-1; size: few; CDR3: CASSLTSGPYNEQFF
J: TRBJ2-7; V: TRBV7-6; size: NA; CDR3: CASSMGLEQYF
J: TRBJ1-2; V: TRBV7-9; size: NA; CDR3: CASSSVGSRHPSSYGYTF
J: TRBJ2-3; V: TRBV7-9; size: NA; CDR3: CASSPRLAGGPTDTQYF
J: TRBJ2-7; V: TRBV4-1; size: NA; CDR3: CASSSYSWEQYF
J: TRBJ2-3; V: TRBV9; size: NA; CDR3: CASSNHRDKSTDTQYF
J: TRBJ2-7; V: TRBV11-3; size: NA; CDR3: CASSLGTGEYEQYF
J: TRBJ1-5; V: TRBV4-1; size: NA; CDR3: CASATGGNQPQHF
J: TRBJ1-1; V: TRBV7-9; size: once; CDR3: CAAASARTEAFF